These 26 T cell receptor beta chains share one sample of origin, sequenced in a study of early T cells in non-severe SARS-CoV-2 infection (dated by TCRdb to 2020 to 2023). The library was obtained by 5' RACE. Instrument used: NextSeq 500. TCRdb passed the public sequencing reads through fastp at Q25 and MiXCR, retaining productive beta sequences. Rows with a matching CDR3 protein are joined into one entry that keeps the most common DNA and genes. Here the sample has around 110,000 distinct CDR3 sequences; 11% occur a single time. The ten biggest clones cover roughly 7.5% of the sample. Sequencing was done on a sample of whole blood. The receptors were gathered from an adult who was a healthcare worker with PCR-confirmed SARS-CoV-2 infection or an uninfected control (not recorded which).

This clonotype showed up many times. This sequence joins TRBV29-1 and TRBJ2-6; D gene uncertain. CDR1 SQVTM and CDR2 ANQGSEA come from the germline V gene. V lost 4 bases and J 4 bases, leaving 8 bases between the germline ends. CDR3 size: 13 residues. The CDR3 loop reads CSVALEGANVLTF. The CDR3 region has the DNA TGCAGCGTTGCCCTGGAGGGGGCCAACGTCCTGACTTTC. The full variable domain, in which reference TRBV29-1 and TRBJ2-6 provide the parts outside the CDR3, is SAVISQKPSRDICQRGTSLTIQCQVDSQVTMMFWYRQQPGQSLTLIATANQGSEATYESGFVIDKFPISRPNLTFSTLTVSNMSPEDSSIYLCSVALEGANVLTFGAGSRLTVL.

This clonotype showed up just a few times. J is TRBJ2-7 and V is TRBV4-2; unclear D gene. The CDR3 runs 15 residues. CDR1 and CDR2 (germline): LGHNA, YNFKEQ. Trimming left V 0 bases short and J 2 bases short, with 11 bases between. CDR3 coding DNA: TGTGCCAGCAGCCAAGAACTCTTCAGTCCCTACGAGCAGTACTTC. Its translation: CASSQELFSPYEQYF.

This clonotype was counted between two and nine times. The V gene is TRBV6-6, the J gene TRBJ1-4; perhaps TRBD1 as D (5 bases). The CDR3 is made up of 16 amino acids. Germline values: CDR1 MNHNY, CDR2 SVGAGI (reference sequence). V dropped 4 bases and J dropped 0 bases, with 12 bases sitting between them. The CDR3 DNA sequence: TGTGCCAGCAGTTGGGACCCCTCAGCAACTAATGAAAAACTGTTTTTT. As protein: CASSWDPSATNEKLFF.

This clonotype came up many times. The rearrangement joins TRBV20-1 to TRBJ2-1; D perhaps matches TRBD2 (5 bases). The CDR3 covers 12 residues. Germline CDR1 is DFQATT and CDR2 is SNEGSKA (reference sequence). The germline V and J ends were trimmed by 5 bases and 3 bases, with 8 bases remaining between them. The CDR3 DNA follows: TGCAGTGCTGCCGGGAACTACAATGAGCAGTTCTTC. Amino acid sequence: CSAAGNYNEQFF.

Only a few counts were recorded for this clonotype. The genes are TRBV7-2 and TRBJ2-3, with D hard to call. Trimming cost V 5 bases and J 5 bases, with 11 bases left between them. Looked up from germline, CDR1 is SGHTA and CDR2 is FQGNSA. CDR3 length equals 13 residues. The CDR3 DNA follows: TGTGCCAGCAGCCCCCTCCAAGGAGATACGCAGTATTTT. This sequence encodes CASSPLQGDTQYF.

This clonotype occurred a few times. This rearrangement joins TRBV7-8 to TRBJ2-5, with a weak D call TRBD2 (6 bases). Trimming stripped 1 base from V and 10 bases from J, with 19 bases between. CDR1 is SGHVS, CDR2 FQNEAQ, per germline. This CDR3 contains 15 residues. For the CDR3, the DNA is TGTGCCAGCAGCTTAGGCCCGATTCTGGCCGGGGGCCAGTACTTC. Translation gives CASSLGPILAGGQYF.

This clonotype was seen ten or more times. J is TRBJ1-5 and V is TRBV18; TRBD1 is a possible D gene (6 bases). The CDR3 is made up of 13 amino acids. Germline loops: CDR1 KGHSH, CDR2 LQKENI. The germline V and J ends were trimmed by 8 bases and 2 bases, with 10 bases remaining between them. The CDR3 DNA reads as TGTGCCAGCAGCCCAGGGGGCAATCAGCCCCAGCATTTT. It specifies CASSPGGNQPQHF.

V usage is TRBV27 and J usage is TRBJ2-3; D gene ambiguous. This CDR3 is built from 16 residues. Germline V lookup: CDR1 MNHEY, CDR2 SMNVEV (reference sequence). Trimming took off 1 base at V and 1 base at J, with 12 bases between the two ends. The CDR3 loop is CASSLYRPEGTDTQYF. The DNA for the CDR3 is TGTGCCAGCAGTTTATATCGGCCCGAAGGCACAGATACGCAGTATTTT.

This clonotype was found a few times. The chain combines TRBV15 with TRBJ1-4, with TRBD1 identical over 11 bases. The CDR3 is 15 amino acids. CDR1 is LNHNV, CDR2 YYDKDF, per germline (reference sequence). V gave up 3 bases and J gave up 5 bases; unmatched junction bases: 2. CDR3: CATSSRDRGNEKLFF. The CDR3 nucleotides are TGTGCCACCAGCAGCCGGGACAGGGGGAATGAAAAACTGTTTTTT.

There are many counts of this clonotype. The gene calls are TRBV7-6 and TRBJ2-1; D is ambiguous. The CDR3 has 14 amino acids. Germline V gene sequence: CDR1 SGHVS, CDR2 FNYEAQ. The V and J ends lost 2 bases and 5 bases respectively, with 10 bases between them. The CDR3 reads CASSLNTWDNEQFF. The CDR3 DNA follows: TGTGCCAGCAGCTTAAATACATGGGACAATGAGCAGTTCTTC.

In this sample, this clonotype turned up a few times. J is TRBJ2-1 and V is TRBV4-2, with 7 bases that match TRBD2. Losses at the gene ends were 1 base for V and 7 bases for J; bases not matched to a gene: 10. This CDR3 is 16 amino acids long. Germline CDR1 and CDR2: LGHNA and YNFKEQ. This CDR3 reads CASSQVPGGPTNEQFF. CDR3 nucleotide sequence: TGTGCCAGCAGCCAAGTCCCGGGGGGACCAACTAATGAGCAGTTCTTC.

In its sample, this clonotype was seen many times. This chain uses TRBV6-6 with TRBJ2-1; 12 bases map to TRBD2. CDR3 length: 14 amino acids. V lost 5 bases, J lost 7 bases, and 3 bases stayed unmatched. Germline V gene data show CDR1 as MNHNY and CDR2 as SVGAGI (reference sequence). The CDR3, as DNA: TGTGCCAGCAGTAGACTAGCGGGAGTGAATGAGCAGTTCTTC. This codes for CASSRLAGVNEQFF.

The chain employs TRBV11-2 and TRBJ2-3, with D tentatively TRBD1 (5 bases). The length of the CDR3 is 16 residues. The germline V gene encodes CDR1 SGHAT and CDR2 FQNNGV. The germline V and J ends were trimmed by 5 bases and 10 bases, with 25 bases remaining between them. The CDR3: CASSISPRQGNFAQYF. The DNA for the CDR3 is TGTGCCAGCAGCATCTCACCCCGGCAGGGAAATTTTGCGCAGTATTTT.

The V call is TRBV20-1, the J call TRBJ1-2; no reliable D call. Germline assignment: CDR1 DFQATT and CDR2 SNEGSKA (reference sequence). The V end lost 3 bases, the J end lost 1 base, and 6 bases lay between the germline ends. This CDR3 has 12 amino acids. CDR3 loop: CSARAVNYGYTF. The CDR3 nucleotides are TGCAGTGCTAGGGCGGTTAACTATGGCTACACCTTC.

Points on this clonotype: This may come from a read error, since a much larger clone is one base off. The V and J genes are TRBV29-1 and TRBJ2-1, with 10 bases aligning to TRBD2. This CDR3 spans 16 amino acids. Germline lookup yields CDR1 SQVTM and CDR2 ANQGSEA. This CDR3 reads CSVEGLAGDSYNEQSF. In DNA, the CDR3 is TGCAGCGTTGAGGGCCTAGCGGGAGATTCCTACAATGAGCAGTCCTTC.

In this sample, this clonotype turned up many times. The chain recombines TRBV5-8 with TRBJ2-1; 8 bases are a match to TRBD2. There are 15 residues in the CDR3. Trimming at V came to 5 bases and at J to 7 bases, leaving 11 bases not matched to a gene. Per germline, CDR1 SGHTS and CDR2 YDEGEE. The CDR3 sequence: CASRLPTLAGNEQFF. Here the CDR3 DNA reads TGTGCCAGCAGGCTTCCTACCTTAGCGGGAAATGAGCAGTTCTTC.

The V and J genes are TRBV11-2 and TRBJ2-1, with 10 positions matching TRBD2. This CDR3 is built from 15 residues. With V trimmed by 0 bases and J by 9 bases, 5 bases remained unmatched. CDR1 is SGHAT and CDR2 is FQNNGV in the germline V gene. Written as DNA, the CDR3 is TGTGCCAGCAGCTTAGAAATTAGCGGGGGGATTGAGCAGTTCTTC. Translation gives CASSLEISGGIEQFF. The full variable domain, its missing parts supplied by reference TRBV11-2 and TRBJ2-1, is EAGVAQSPRYKIIEKRQSVAFWCNPISGHATLYWYQQILGQGPKLLIQFQNNGVVDDSQLPKDRFSAERLKGVDSTLKIQPAKLEDSAVYLCASSLEISGGIEQFFGPGTRLTVL.

The table lists this clonotype with a few counts. The CDR3: CASSEGPSGRGEQFF. For the CDR3, the DNA is TGTGCCAGCAGCGAGGGCCCTAGCGGGAGGGGTGAGCAGTTCTTC. This sequence joins TRBV7-2 and TRBJ2-1, with 12 bases fitting TRBD2. The trim removed 5 bases at V and 9 bases at J, leaving 8 bases unmatched. From germline, CDR1 is SGHTA and CDR2 FQGNSA. The CDR3 is 15 residues long.

This clonotype has at least ten counts. The chain employs TRBV12-3 or TRBV12-4 and TRBJ2-2; no clear D gene. The CDR3 extends over 11 amino acids. V was cut by 4 bases and J by 4 bases, with 1 base left in between. CDR3 in amino acids: CASSSTGELFF. CDR3 nucleotides: TGTGCCAGCAGTTCCACCGGGGAGCTGTTTTTT.

This clonotype was picked up many times. The V call is TRBV7-9, the J call TRBJ2-2, with D maybe TRBD2 (6 bases). The germline V gene has CDR1 SEHNR and CDR2 FQNEAQ (reference sequence). This CDR3 is 15 amino acids long. V lost 10 bases and J lost 7, with 22 bases in between. The CDR3 DNA sequence: TGTGCCATCAGAGGGACTTCGGAAAGGGGCGGGGAGCTGTTTTTT. Residues: CAIRGTSERGGELFF.

This clonotype was counted many times. The chain employs TRBV12-3 or TRBV12-4 and TRBJ1-2; tentatively, D is TRBD1 (5 bases). The ends were cut back, 6 bases at V and 8 bases at J, with 19 bases in the middle. This CDR3 contains 14 residues. DNA for the CDR3: TGTGCCAGCAGGCCCGCGGCGGGACTCGGGGGCTACACCTTC. Its protein is CASRPAAGLGGYTF.

This clonotype showed up many times. The chain joins TRBV27 to TRBJ2-7; D is possibly TRBD1 (5 bases). Trimming cost V 5 bases and J 2 bases, with 16 bases left between them. Germline loops: CDR1 MNHEY, CDR2 SMNVEV (reference sequence). The CDR3 is 15 residues long. CDR3 in amino acids: CASSPNPDRPYEQYF. The CDR3 DNA follows: TGTGCCAGCAGTCCCAATCCAGACAGACCCTACGAGCAGTACTTC.

The chain recombines TRBV12-3 or TRBV12-4 with TRBJ2-3, with D perhaps matching TRBD2 (5 bases). V lost 4 bases and J 7 bases, leaving 24 bases between the germline ends. CDR3 length: 17 residues. CDR3 nucleotides: TGTGCCAGCAGTTCCCAGCGGTGGGTAGTGGGCAGGTATACGCAGTATTTT. Residues: CASSSQRWVVGRYTQYF.

This clonotype was observed a handful of times. This CDR3 reads CASSGQANEKLFF. CDR3 coding DNA: TGTGCCAGTAGCGGACAGGCTAATGAAAAACTGTTTTTT. The rearrangement links TRBV19 to TRBJ1-4, with 7 bases matching TRBD1. Trimming cost V 6 bases and J 3 bases; bases outside gene matches: 1. The CDR3 sequence is 13 residues long. CDR1 is LNHDA, CDR2 SQIVND, per germline (reference sequence).

This clonotype was seen repeatedly, ten times or more. The chain couples TRBV9 to TRBJ2-1; D uncertain. The CDR3 contains 12 residues. The ends were cut back, 0 bases at V and 6 bases at J, with 4 bases in the middle. Germline CDR1 and CDR2: SGDLS and YYNGEE. DNA of the CDR3: TGTGCCAGCAGCGTAGCGGGCAATGAGCAGTTCTTC. Protein sequence: CASSVAGNEQFF.

This clonotype was counted between two and nine times. V usage is TRBV5-4 and J usage is TRBJ1-1; unclear D gene. The germline V gene has CDR1 SGHNT and CDR2 YYREEE (reference sequence). The CDR3 covers 12 residues. V shed 0 bases and J shed 8 bases, with 8 bases lying between them. The CDR3 is CASSLGSREAFF. The CDR3 nucleotides are TGTGCCAGCAGCTTGGGCAGCAGGGAAGCTTTCTTT.